The 10 T cell receptor beta chains below were found in one sample sequenced in a study of regulatory T cells in long-lasting Graves disease. Construction of the TCR beta libraries employed iRepertoire HTBI primers in conjunction with Arm-PCR of CDR3 regions. TCRdb re-analysed the multiplex PCR reads in MiXCR, keeping a single row per CDR3 protein. The sample has about 540,000 distinct CDR3 sequences; roughly 13% are singletons. Documented time point: newly diagnosed GD, antithyroid drugs for less than 3 months. Extracted PBMC RNA gave rise to the TCR library. Another study also made use of these data, one on T cells in Graves' hyperthyroidism and ophthalmopathy.

Sequencing used peripheral blood mononuclear cells (PBMCs), obtained at new diagnosis, from a patient treated with antithyroid drugs. Every receptor here comes from a man aged 25 to 40 with Graves disease.

There are many counts of this clonotype. The rearrangement links TRBV5-8 to TRBJ1-1; D gene unclear. The ends were cut back, 3 bases at V and 0 bases at J, with 9 bases in the middle. Germline CDR1 is SGHTS and CDR2 is YDEGEE. The CDR3 consists of 14 residues. CDR3 in amino acids: CASSSRLLNTEAFF. The CDR3 nucleotides read TGTGCCAGCAGCTCCAGGTTGTTGAACACTGAAGCTTTCTTT.

This clonotype was seen many times. This rearrangement joins TRBV2 to TRBJ1-4; weak D call: TRBD1 (5 bases). The V and J ends lost 7 bases and 5 bases respectively, with 14 bases between them. The CDR3 is 14 residues long. CDR1 and CDR2 (germline): SNHLY, FYNNEI. CDR3 coding DNA: TGTGCCAGCACCGAACGGGGGTCGAATGAAAAACTGTTTTTT. Encoded protein: CASTERGSNEKLFF.

The rearrangement uses TRBV5-1 and TRBJ2-5, with D tentatively TRBD1 or TRBD2 (5 bases each). This CDR3 comprises 16 residues. Trimming pared 2 bases from V and 1 base from J, leaving 15 bases between. Germline V CDR1 and CDR2: SGHRS, YFSETQ. The CDR3 protein is CASSFWDPSLQETQYF. DNA for the CDR3: TGCGCCAGCAGCTTTTGGGACCCCTCACTCCAAGAGACCCAGTACTTC.

This clonotype occurred many times. This chain links TRBV27 with TRBJ2-7; TRBD1 aligns across 8 bases. This CDR3 comprises 13 residues. CDR1 is MNHEY and CDR2 is SMNVEV in the germline V gene (reference sequence). V lost 5 bases, J lost 5 bases, and 5 bases stayed unmatched. The CDR3 sequence is CASSLNRGNEQYF. CDR3 nucleotide sequence: TGTGCCAGCAGTCTAAACAGGGGGAACGAGCAGTACTTC.

This clonotype was recorded many times. This chain uses TRBV29-1 with TRBJ2-7, with D perhaps TRBD1 (5 bases). Germline CDR1 reads SQVTM; CDR2 reads ANQGSEA. The CDR3 has 12 amino acids. V lost 6 bases, J lost 4 bases, and 13 bases lay in between. CDR3 nucleotides: TGCAGCGTGGTGCAGGGAAGGTACGAGCAGTACTTC. This codes for CSVVQGRYEQYF.

This clonotype was picked up many times. The rearrangement uses TRBV7-8 and TRBJ2-1; 8 bases fit TRBD2. Germline lookup yields CDR1 SGHVS and CDR2 FQNEAQ. CDR3 length equals 14 residues. With 5 bases clipped from V and 6 bases from J, the junction kept 6 bases outside the gene matches. For the CDR3, the DNA is TGTGCCAGCAGCAGGCGGGGGGCCGCCAATGAGCAGTTCTTC. It is translated as CASSRRGAANEQFF.

This clonotype was seen ten or more times. The chain combines TRBV20-1 with TRBJ2-3; TRBD2 matches 10 bases. CDR3 size: 17 residues. J gave up 4 bases and V 0 bases, and 10 bases lay outside the gene matches. Germline V gene lookup returns CDR1 DFQATT and CDR2 SNEGSKA (reference sequence). CDR3 sequence reads: CSARDRRTSGVADTQYF. The DNA for the CDR3 is TGCAGTGCTAGAGACCGAAGGACTAGCGGAGTTGCAGATACGCAGTATTTT.

This clonotype came up many times. The chain is built from TRBV20-1 and TRBJ2-7; 9 bases align to TRBD2. From germline, CDR1 is DFQATT and CDR2 SNEGSKA (reference sequence). V gave up 0 bases and J gave up 2 bases; unmatched junction bases: 8. The CDR3 covers 16 residues. The DNA of the CDR3 is TGCAGTGCTAGAGATCTTAGGCGGGAGGGCACCTACGAGCAGTACTTC. Amino acid sequence: CSARDLRREGTYEQYF.

Many counts were recorded for this clonotype. V and J are TRBV29-1 and TRBJ2-7; 8 nucleotides align to TRBD2. From germline, CDR1 is SQVTM and CDR2 ANQGSEA. CDR3 length equals 13 residues. V trimming: 7 bases; J trimming: 6 bases; junction bases outside the gene matches: 11. Here the CDR3 DNA reads TGCAGCGCCGTAGCGGGGAACCTACCCGAGCAGTACTTC. Its translation is CSAVAGNLPEQYF.

The table lists this clonotype with a few counts. The rearrangement links TRBV19 to TRBJ1-1; weak D call: TRBD1 (6 bases). This CDR3 is built from 13 residues. The germline V and J ends were trimmed by 5 bases and 9 bases, with 16 bases remaining between them. In germline, CDR1 is LNHDA, CDR2 SQIVND (reference sequence). CDR3 amino acids: CASSPSGGRQAFF. Written as DNA, the CDR3 is TGTGCCAGTAGTCCCTCTGGGGGCAGGCAAGCTTTCTTT.